The rows below give T cell receptor beta chains drawn from one sample of a study of siplizumab effects on memory and regulatory T cells. Here immunoSEQ multiplex PCR was the method, and the copy in TCRdb shows in-frame clones only, minus some. The table shows about 110,000 clones, with 90% to 95% occurring only once. The sequenced sample was Tregs sorted from blood. Source of these receptors: a human donor in good health. Each CDR3 is given with its conserved first and last residue. The order of the fields is CDR3 protein, CDR3 DNA, CDR3 length, D gene, V gene, clone size, J gene. D genes are given only for firm matches. Size is stated for part of the rows, as once, few or many counts, or as a class when the clone is expanded.

CDR3: CASSEGGFGYTF
DNA: TGTGCCAGCAGTGAAGGGGGCTTTGGCTACACCTTC
length: 12
D: TRBD1
V: TRBV6-4
size: NA
J: TRBJ1-2

CDR3: CASKGPTSYEQYF
DNA: TGTGCCAGTAAGGGCCCGACCAGCTACGAGCAGTACTTC
length: 13
D: NA
V: TRBV19
size: NA
J: TRBJ2-7

CDR3: CASSVVREYNEQFF
DNA: TGTGCCAGCAGCGTAGTGAGGGAATACAATGAGCAGTTCTTC
length: 14
D: NA
V: TRBV9
size: once
J: TRBJ2-1

CDR3: CASRGQGSKETQYF
DNA: TGTGCCAGCAGGGGACAGGGGTCAAAAGAGACCCAGTACTTC
length: 14
D: TRBD1
V: TRBV6-1
size: NA
J: TRBJ2-5

CDR3: CASKRGGEQFF
DNA: TGTGCCAGCAAACGAGGGGGTGAGCAGTTCTTC
length: 11
D: NA
V: TRBV28
size: once
J: TRBJ2-1

CDR3: CASSLEGGQGSTEAFF
DNA: TGTGCCAGCAGCTTAGAAGGCGGACAGGGGAGCACTGAAGCTTTCTTT
length: 16
D: TRBD1
V: TRBV11-3
size: NA
J: TRBJ1-1

CDR3: CASSVGVAGSSTGELFF
DNA: TGTGCCAGCAGCGTAGGAGTTGCAGGCTCGAGCACCGGGGAGCTGTTTTTT
length: 17
D: NA
V: TRBV9
size: NA
J: TRBJ2-2

CDR3: CASSQGGNTEAFF
DNA: TGCGCCAGCAGCCAGGGGGGCAACACTGAAGCTTTCTTT
length: 13
D: NA
V: TRBV4-1
size: NA
J: TRBJ1-1

CDR3: CASSYRNSPLHF
DNA: TGTGCCAGCAGCTACAGGAATTCACCCCTCCACTTT
length: 12
D: NA
V: TRBV7-8
size: few
J: TRBJ1-6

CDR3: CASSPSGGTDTQYF
DNA: TGTGCCAGCAGCCCTAGCGGGGGCACAGATACGCAGTATTTT
length: 14
D: TRBD2
V: TRBV5-6
size: NA
J: TRBJ2-3

CDR3: CAISGNSYGYTF
DNA: TGTGCCATCAGCGGTAACAGCTATGGCTACACCTTC
length: 12
D: NA
V: TRBV10-3
size: NA
J: TRBJ1-2

CDR3: CASSLSRTNEKLFF
DNA: TGTGCCAGCAGCTTAAGCAGAACTAATGAAAAACTGTTTTTT
length: 14
D: NA
V: TRBV7-2
size: NA
J: TRBJ1-4

CDR3: CASSPLIGEAFF
DNA: TGTGCCAGCAGCCCCCTGATTGGTGAAGCTTTCTTT
length: 12
D: NA
V: TRBV7-9
size: NA
J: TRBJ1-1

CDR3: CASSHTDYGYTF
DNA: TGCGCCAGCAGCCACACGGACTATGGCTACACCTTC
length: 12
D: NA
V: TRBV5-1
size: few
J: TRBJ1-2

CDR3: CASKGLGSPLHF
DNA: TGTGCCAGCAAGGGATTAGGGTCACCCCTCCACTTT
length: 12
D: NA
V: TRBV28
size: NA
J: TRBJ1-6